This paragraph covers one TCR beta chain sequence. Its antigen is still unknown. In germline, CDR1 is SGHRS, CDR2 YFSETQ. The CDR3 has 14 residues. V was cut by 4 bases and J by 2 bases, with 13 bases left in between. This table comes from immunoSEQ multiplex PCR, and its TCRdb copy is limited to in-frame clones, with some not included. The top ten hold 0.45% to 0.55% of the sample, which has about 98,000 clones, approximately 90% seen once. The sample comes from a study of OX40 agonist ivuxolimab in advanced cancers. Across the whole study: Ivuxolimab, an agonistic anti-OX40 (CD134) antibody, was given to patients. Antecedent anti-PD-1, anti-PD-L1 or anti-CTLA-4 therapy was permissible, with 30% to 50% having received some.

Findings and limits, study-wide: Dose levels from 0.1 to 3.0 mg/kg saw CD4+ and CD8+ blood T cells expand clonally by week 6. The study found among the lowest clonal expansion in partial responders at 0.1-3.0 mg/kg.

The sample consisted of CD4+ or CD8+ T cells sorted from blood, taken in a trial of the OX40 agonist ivuxolimab. The source is an adult with an advanced solid tumor such as melanoma, head and neck, liver or kidney cancer. The rearrangement uses TRBV5-1 and TRBJ2-7; no clear D. CDR3 residues: CASSQIDRTYEQYF. CDR3 nucleotide sequence: TGCGCCAGCAGCCAGATCGACCGTACCTACGAGCAGTACTTC.